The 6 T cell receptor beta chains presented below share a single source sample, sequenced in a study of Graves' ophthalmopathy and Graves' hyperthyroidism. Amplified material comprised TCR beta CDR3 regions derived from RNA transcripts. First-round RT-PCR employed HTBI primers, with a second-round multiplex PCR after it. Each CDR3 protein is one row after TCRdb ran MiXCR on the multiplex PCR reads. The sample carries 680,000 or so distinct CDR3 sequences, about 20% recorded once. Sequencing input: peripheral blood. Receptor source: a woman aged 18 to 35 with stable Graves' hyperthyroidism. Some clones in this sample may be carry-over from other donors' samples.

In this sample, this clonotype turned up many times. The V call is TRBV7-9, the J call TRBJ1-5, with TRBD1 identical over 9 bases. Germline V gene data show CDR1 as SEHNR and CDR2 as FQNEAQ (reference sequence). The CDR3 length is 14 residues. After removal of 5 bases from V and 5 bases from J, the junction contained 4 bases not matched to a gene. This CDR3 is CASSGDRAHQPQHF. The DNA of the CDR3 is TGTGCCAGCAGCGGGGACAGGGCGCATCAGCCCCAGCATTTT. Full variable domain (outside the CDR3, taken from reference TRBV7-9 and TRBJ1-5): DTGVSQNPRHKITKRGQNVTFRCDPISEHNRLYWYRQTLGQGPEFLTYFQNEAQLEKSRLLSDRFSAERPKGSFSTLEIQRTEQGDSAMYLCASSGDRAHQPQHFGDGTRLSIL.

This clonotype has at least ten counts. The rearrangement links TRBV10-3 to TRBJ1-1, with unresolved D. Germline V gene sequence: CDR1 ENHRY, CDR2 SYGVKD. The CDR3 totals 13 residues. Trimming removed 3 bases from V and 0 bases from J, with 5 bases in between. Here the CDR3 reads CAISDRMNTEAFF. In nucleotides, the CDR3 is TGTGCCATCAGTGACAGAATGAACACTGAAGCTTTCTTT.

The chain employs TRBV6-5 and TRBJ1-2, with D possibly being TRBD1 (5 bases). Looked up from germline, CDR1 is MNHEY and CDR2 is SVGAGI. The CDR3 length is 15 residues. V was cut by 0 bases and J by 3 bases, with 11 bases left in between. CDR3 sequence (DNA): TGTGCCAGCAGTTACTCCGGCAGGGCCCACTATGGCTACACCTTC. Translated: CASSYSGRAHYGYTF.

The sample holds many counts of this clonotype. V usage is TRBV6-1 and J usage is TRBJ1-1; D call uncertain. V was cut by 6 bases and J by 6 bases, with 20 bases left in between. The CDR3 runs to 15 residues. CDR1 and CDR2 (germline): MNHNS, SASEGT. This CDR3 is CASSPLVLSGAEAFF. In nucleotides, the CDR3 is TGTGCCAGCAGCCCTTTGGTTCTCAGCGGGGCTGAAGCTTTCTTT.

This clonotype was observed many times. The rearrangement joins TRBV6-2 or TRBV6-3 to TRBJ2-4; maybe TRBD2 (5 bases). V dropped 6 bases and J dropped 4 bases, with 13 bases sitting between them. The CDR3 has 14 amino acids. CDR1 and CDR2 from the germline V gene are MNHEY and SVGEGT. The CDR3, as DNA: TGTGCCAGCAGGGAAAGCGGAGGTAAAAACATTCAGTACTTC. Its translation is CASRESGGKNIQYF.

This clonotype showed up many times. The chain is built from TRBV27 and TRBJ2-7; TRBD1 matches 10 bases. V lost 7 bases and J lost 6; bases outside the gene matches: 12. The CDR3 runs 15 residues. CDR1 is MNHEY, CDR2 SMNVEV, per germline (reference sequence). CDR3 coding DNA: TGTGCCAGCACTTCCGTATGGACAGGGGGAAGCGAGCAGTACTTC. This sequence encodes CASTSVWTGGSEQYF.